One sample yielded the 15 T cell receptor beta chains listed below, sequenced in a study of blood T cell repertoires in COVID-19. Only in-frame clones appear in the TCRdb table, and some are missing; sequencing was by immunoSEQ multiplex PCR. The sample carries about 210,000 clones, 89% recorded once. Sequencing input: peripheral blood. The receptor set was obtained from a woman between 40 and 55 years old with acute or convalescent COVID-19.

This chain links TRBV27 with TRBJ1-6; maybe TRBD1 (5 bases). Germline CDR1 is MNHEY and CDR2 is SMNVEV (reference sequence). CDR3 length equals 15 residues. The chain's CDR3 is CAPRGGAAYNSPLHF. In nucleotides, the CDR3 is TGTGCGCCCCGAGGCGGGGCAGCCTATAATTCACCCCTCCACTTT.

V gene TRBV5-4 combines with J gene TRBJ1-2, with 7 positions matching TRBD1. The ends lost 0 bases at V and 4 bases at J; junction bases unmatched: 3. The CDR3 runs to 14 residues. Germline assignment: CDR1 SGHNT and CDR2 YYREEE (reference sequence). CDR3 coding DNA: TGTGCCAGCAGCTTGGACAGGGGTGGCTATGGCTACACCTTC. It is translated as CASSLDRGGYGYTF.

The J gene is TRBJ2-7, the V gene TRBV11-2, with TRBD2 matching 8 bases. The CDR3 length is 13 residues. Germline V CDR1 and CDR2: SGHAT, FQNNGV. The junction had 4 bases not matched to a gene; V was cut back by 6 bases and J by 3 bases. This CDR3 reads CASSPGTSYEQYV. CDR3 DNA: TGTGCCAGCAGTCCCGGGACTAGCTACGAGCAGTACGTC.

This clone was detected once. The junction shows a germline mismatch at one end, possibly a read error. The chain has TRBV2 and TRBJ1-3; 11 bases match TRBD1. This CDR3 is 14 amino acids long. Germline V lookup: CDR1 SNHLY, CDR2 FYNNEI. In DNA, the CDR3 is TGTGCCAGCAGTGATAGTTGGGACAGGGGGATTGGAGATTTT. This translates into CASSDSWDRGIGDF.

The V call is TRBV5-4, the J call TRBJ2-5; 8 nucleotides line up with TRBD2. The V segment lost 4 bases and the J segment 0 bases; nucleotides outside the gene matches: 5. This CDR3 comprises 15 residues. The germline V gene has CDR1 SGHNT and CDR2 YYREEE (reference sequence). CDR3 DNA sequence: TGTGCCAGCAGCCCAAGGACTAGCCACCAAGAGACCCAGTACTTC. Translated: CASSPRTSHQETQYF.

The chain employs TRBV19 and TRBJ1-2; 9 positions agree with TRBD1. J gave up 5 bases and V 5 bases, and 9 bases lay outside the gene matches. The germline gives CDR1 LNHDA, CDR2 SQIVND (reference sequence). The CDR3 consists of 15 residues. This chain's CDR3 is CASSAGQGLGYGYTF. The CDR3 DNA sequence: TGTGCCAGTAGTGCGGGACAGGGCCTCGGGTATGGCTACACCTTC. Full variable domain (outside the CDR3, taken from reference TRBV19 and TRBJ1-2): DGGITQSPKYLFRKEGQNVTLSCEQNLNHDAMYWYRQDPGQGLRLIYYSQIVNDFQKGDIAEGYSVSREKKESFPLTVTSAQKNPTAFYLCASSAGQGLGYGYTFGSGTRLTVV.

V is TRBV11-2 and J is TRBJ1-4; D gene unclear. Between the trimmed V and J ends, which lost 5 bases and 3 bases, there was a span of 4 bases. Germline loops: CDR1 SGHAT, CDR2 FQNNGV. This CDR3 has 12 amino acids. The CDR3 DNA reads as TGTGCCAGCAGCCGGGCTAATGAAAAACTGTTTTTT. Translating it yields CASSRANEKLFF.

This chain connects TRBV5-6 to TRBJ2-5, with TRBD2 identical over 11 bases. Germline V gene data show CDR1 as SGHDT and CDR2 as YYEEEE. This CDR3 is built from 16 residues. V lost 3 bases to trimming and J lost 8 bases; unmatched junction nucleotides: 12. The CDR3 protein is CASSSALAGGSRTQYF. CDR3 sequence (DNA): TGTGCCAGCAGCTCCGCCCTAGCGGGGGGTTCAAGAACCCAGTACTTC.

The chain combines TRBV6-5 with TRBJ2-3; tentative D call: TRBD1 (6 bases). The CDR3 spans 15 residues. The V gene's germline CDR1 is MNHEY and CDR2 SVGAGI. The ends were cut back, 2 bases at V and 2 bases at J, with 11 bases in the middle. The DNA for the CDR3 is TGTGCCAGCAGTTACGGACAGTCCGACACAGATACGCAGTATTTT. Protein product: CASSYGQSDTDTQYF.

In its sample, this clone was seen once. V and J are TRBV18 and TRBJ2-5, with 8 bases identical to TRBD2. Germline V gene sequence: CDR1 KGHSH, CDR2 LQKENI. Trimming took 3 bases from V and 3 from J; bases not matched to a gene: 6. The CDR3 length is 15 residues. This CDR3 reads CASSPFLTSEETQYF. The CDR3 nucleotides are TGTGCCAGCTCACCGTTCCTGACTAGCGAAGAGACCCAGTACTTC.

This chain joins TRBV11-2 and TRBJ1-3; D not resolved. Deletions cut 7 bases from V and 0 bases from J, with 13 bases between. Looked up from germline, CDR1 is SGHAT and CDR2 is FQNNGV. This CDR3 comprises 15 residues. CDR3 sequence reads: CASTPLGSSGNTIYF. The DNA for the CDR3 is TGTGCCAGCACCCCCCTCGGGAGCTCTGGAAACACCATATATTTT.

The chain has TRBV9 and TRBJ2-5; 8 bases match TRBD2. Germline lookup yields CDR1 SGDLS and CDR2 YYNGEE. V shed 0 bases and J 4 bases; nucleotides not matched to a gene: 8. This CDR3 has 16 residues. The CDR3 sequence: CASSVAARGGPETQYF. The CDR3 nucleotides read TGTGCCAGCAGCGTAGCTGCCCGGGGGGGCCCAGAGACCCAGTACTTC.

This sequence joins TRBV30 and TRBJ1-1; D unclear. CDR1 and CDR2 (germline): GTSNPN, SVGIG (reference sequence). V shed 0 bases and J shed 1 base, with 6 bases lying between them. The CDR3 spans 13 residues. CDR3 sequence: CAWSVTENTEAFF. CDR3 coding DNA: TGTGCCTGGAGTGTAACAGAGAACACTGAAGCTTTCTTT.

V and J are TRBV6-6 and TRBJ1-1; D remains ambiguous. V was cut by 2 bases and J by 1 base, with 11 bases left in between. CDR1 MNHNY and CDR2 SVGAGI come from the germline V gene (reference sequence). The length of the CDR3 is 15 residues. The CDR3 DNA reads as TGTGCCAGCAGTTACCGGAGGGTTGGGAACACTGAAGCTTTCTTT. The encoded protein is CASSYRRVGNTEAFF.

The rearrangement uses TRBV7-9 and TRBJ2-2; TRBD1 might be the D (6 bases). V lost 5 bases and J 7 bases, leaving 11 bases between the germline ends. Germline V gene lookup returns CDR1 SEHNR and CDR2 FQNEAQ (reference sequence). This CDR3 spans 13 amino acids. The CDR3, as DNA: TGTGCCAGCAGCCAGGGGCAACTCGGGGAGCTGTTTTTT. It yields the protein CASSQGQLGELFF.